This section outlines one TCR beta chain sequence together with its context. The target antigen is unknown. The data derive from a study of T cell responses to AZD1222 COVID-19 vaccine. Study-wide results and limits: No day 14 peak samples; only post-peak repertoires were characterized.

The assay was immunoSEQ multiplex PCR, and TCRdb's table has in-frame clones only and misses some. The sample includes approximately 180,000 clones, about 90% of them seen just once. This CDR3 has 15 amino acids. The V end was cut by 7 bases, the J end by 0 bases, with 15 bases between. Germline V gene sequence: CDR1 GTSNPN, CDR2 SVGIG (reference sequence). This sample comprised peripheral blood, obtained on day 0 of AZD1222 vaccination. V usage is TRBV30 and J usage is TRBJ1-4; D not certain. This sequence originates from an adult in good health. CDR3 amino acids: CASPLRRATNEKLFF. As DNA, the CDR3 is TGTGCCTCCCCCCTTCGGAGGGCAACTAATGAAAAACTGTTTTTT.